This T cell receptor beta chain was sequenced during a study of shared clonotypes between healthy human individuals. This CDR3 contains 16 residues. V was pared by 4 bases and J by 0 bases, with 13 bases between. Germline CDR1 is SGHNT and CDR2 is YYREEE (reference sequence). For every subset, genomic DNA was evenly distributed across several immunoSEQ plates. Repertoires were generated with immunoSEQ multiplex PCR, while TCRdb's copy carries only in-frame clones and drops some. The sample consists of some 2.4 million clones, roughly 93% of them appearing once. Findings and caveats of the study: Sharing across four donors was highest in naive CD4 (roughly 5%) and lowest in memory CD8 (about 0.4%). Clonotype sharing among donors was thought likely to change with sequencing depth.

Splitting the CD4+ cells yielded a CD45RA+ naive subset and a CD45RA-negative memory subset. Comment on this clone: Its antigen is unidentified.

The TCR originated in a man between 18 and 29 years old in good health. Some clones in this sample may be carry-over from other donors' samples. The chain is built from TRBV5-4 and TRBJ2-2, with D uncertain. Sample: naive CD4+ T cells from PBMCs. Regarding subset: CD45RA+ positively selected. In nucleotides, the CDR3 is TGTGCCAGCAGCCCGATCGCCGCGGCGAACACCGGGGAGCTGTTTTTT. It encodes CASSPIAAANTGELFF.